A single sample is the source of the 5 T cell receptor beta chains below, sequenced in a study of control samples from healthy donors and cancer patients. The method was immunoSEQ multiplex PCR; TCRdb's version includes in-frame clones alone and lacks a portion of them. The profile shows roughly 95,000 clones, 91% of them singletons. The material sequenced was blood. These receptor sequences come from a woman aged 25 to 39 in good health.

The J gene is TRBJ2-7, the V gene TRBV6-5, with TRBD1 matching over 7 bases. J was trimmed by 6 bases and V by 9 bases; bases with no gene match: 5. The CDR3 loop spans 11 amino acids. Germline V CDR1 and CDR2: MNHEY, SVGAGI. CDR3 sequence: CASDRVGEQYF. CDR3 coding DNA: TGTGCCAGTGACAGGGTCGGCGAGCAGTACTTC.

The chain couples TRBV19 to TRBJ2-6; D is uncertain. V dropped 6 bases and J dropped 3 bases, with 15 bases sitting between them. This CDR3 has 16 amino acids. CDR1 LNHDA and CDR2 SQIVND come from the germline V gene (reference sequence). CDR3 in DNA: TGTGCCAGTAGCACCGCCCAGTACATTGGGGCCAACGTCCTGACTTTC. Amino acids: CASSTAQYIGANVLTF.

V is TRBV7-8 and J is TRBJ1-2, with D possibly being TRBD1 (5 bases). This CDR3 spans 14 amino acids. The germline V gene encodes CDR1 SGHVS and CDR2 FQNEAQ. The V end lost 4 bases, the J end lost 0 bases, and 9 bases lay between the germline ends. The CDR3 nucleotides are TGTGCCAGCAGCTGGGACCGAACTAACTATGGCTACACCTTC. It codes for CASSWDRTNYGYTF. The variable domain in full, with the rest retrieved from reference TRBV7-8 and TRBJ1-2, is GAGVSQSPRYKVAKRGQDVALRCDPISGHVSLFWYQQALGQGPEFLTYFQNEAQLDKSGLPSDRFFAERPEGSVSTLKIQRTQQEDSAVYLCASSWDRTNYGYTFGSGTRLTVV.

The chain joins TRBV5-1 to TRBJ1-1; the D is unclear. The ends were cut back, 2 bases at V and 1 base at J, with 6 bases in the middle. The CDR3 extends over 13 amino acids. CDR1 and CDR2 (germline): SGHRS, YFSETQ. The CDR3 sequence: CASSFAENTEAFF. The CDR3, as DNA: TGCGCCAGCAGCTTTGCGGAGAACACTGAAGCTTTCTTT.

The chain employs TRBV5-5 and TRBJ1-4; 9 bases fit TRBD1. Losses at the gene ends were 0 bases for V and 5 bases for J; bases not matched to a gene: 2. Germline loops: CDR1 SGHKS, CDR2 YYEKEE (reference sequence). The CDR3 has 15 residues. For the CDR3, the DNA is TGTGCCAGCAGCTTGGAGGGACAGGGAAATGAAAAACTGTTTTTT. Its translation is CASSLEGQGNEKLFF.